Each of the 29 T cell receptor beta chains below was sequenced from the same sample in a study of regulatory T cells in long-lasting Graves disease. Arm-PCR of CDR3 regions with iRepertoire HTBI primers generated TCR beta libraries. TCRdb re-called the multiplex PCR reads through MiXCR, storing one row per CDR3 protein. The sample lists roughly 500,000 distinct CDR3 sequences; less than 15% were seen once. Time point indicated: newly diagnosed GD, antithyroid drugs for less than 3 months. RNA isolated from PBMCs was used to make the TCR library. This sample also appeared in a second study, on T cells in Graves' hyperthyroidism and ophthalmopathy.

Source: peripheral blood mononuclear cells (PBMCs), taken at new diagnosis, from a patient treated with antithyroid drugs. The receptor source for this set is a man aged 25-45 years with Graves disease.

This clonotype was observed at least ten times. The V call is TRBV20-1, the J call TRBJ2-3; 13 bases map to TRBD2. Per germline, CDR1 DFQATT and CDR2 SNEGSKA (reference sequence). The CDR3 contains 17 residues. V shed 1 base and J 1 base; nucleotides not matched to a gene: 5. The CDR3 spells CSARGTSGSSGTDTQYF. DNA for the CDR3: TGCAGTGCTAGAGGGACTAGCGGGAGTTCGGGCACAGATACGCAGTATTTT.

This clonotype was seen a handful of times. V usage is TRBV10-3 and J usage is TRBJ1-1; TRBD1 aligns across 7 bases. Germline V lookup: CDR1 ENHRY, CDR2 SYGVKD. V was clipped by 2 bases and J by 9 bases; unmatched bases: 15. The CDR3 is made up of 16 amino acids. CDR3 bases: TGTGCCATCAGTGAGAAGGGTTTTTTTAGGGACAGACAAGCTTTCTTT. Encoded protein: CAISEKGFFRDRQAFF.

The chain carries TRBV7-9 and TRBJ1-2; the D is unclear. The CDR3 sequence is 12 residues long. Trimming removed 7 bases at V and 7 bases at J, with 13 bases between. Per the germline V gene, CDR1 is SEHNR and CDR2 is FQNEAQ (reference sequence). CDR3: CASISVGPGYTF. CDR3 in DNA: TGTGCCAGCATTTCGGTCGGGCCTGGCTACACCTTC.

This clonotype was detected many times. The chain is built from TRBV6-1 and TRBJ2-7; TRBD2 matches 13 bases. J lost 5 bases, V lost 8 bases, and 9 bases had no gene match. The CDR3 is made up of 15 amino acids. Germline CDR1 MNHNS, CDR2 SASEGT. The CDR3 bases are TGTGCCAGCCGGACTAGCGGGAGAGTCTGGGACGAGCAGTACTTC. Protein product: CASRTSGRVWDEQYF.

This clonotype has ten or more counts. The V call is TRBV11-2, the J call TRBJ2-3; 7 bases map to TRBD2. The CDR3 runs 16 residues. Germline assignment: CDR1 SGHAT and CDR2 FQNNGV. Trimming took 5 bases from V and 4 from J; bases not matched to a gene: 12. The CDR3 loop is CASSPGTTNLPDTQYF. CDR3 bases: TGTGCCAGCAGCCCAGGGACTACCAATCTCCCAGATACGCAGTATTTT.

This clonotype was seen repeatedly, ten times or more. The rearrangement links TRBV12-5 to TRBJ2-5; 14 nucleotides match TRBD2. The CDR3 loop spans 18 amino acids. V trimming: 7 bases; J trimming: 1 base; junction bases outside the gene matches: 11. In germline, CDR1 is LGHNT, CDR2 FRNRAP. The CDR3 here is CASVPSFGTSGSQETQYF. The CDR3 DNA reads as TGTGCTAGTGTTCCGTCCTTCGGGACTAGCGGGAGCCAAGAGACCCAGTACTTC.

CDR3 sequence: CATSRDTSGNEQFF. The CDR3 bases are TGTGCCACCAGCAGAGATACTAGCGGTAATGAGCAGTTCTTC. The chain is built from TRBV15 and TRBJ2-1; 8 bases are shared with TRBD2. The trim removed 0 bases at V and 7 bases at J, leaving 2 bases unmatched. This CDR3 contains 14 residues. The V gene's germline CDR1 is LNHNV and CDR2 YYDKDF (reference sequence).

The gene calls are TRBV20-1 and TRBJ2-7; D is unclear. V was pared by 3 bases and J by 4 bases, with 28 bases between. The CDR3 has 18 residues. The V gene's germline CDR1 is DFQATT and CDR2 SNEGSKA (reference sequence). In DNA form, the CDR3 reads TGCAGTGCTAGTTCTTTCGCTGCGCGCCGATTTAGTAGGTACGAGCAGTACTTC. Encoded protein: CSASSFAARRFSRYEQYF.

As regards this clonotype: A much bigger clone sits one base away, suggesting this may be a read error. The chain is built from TRBV28 and TRBJ1-2; D gene ambiguous. V lost 2 bases, J lost 8 bases, and 6 bases lay in between. The CDR3 spans 11 residues. CDR1 and CDR2 from the germline V gene are MDHEN and SYDVKM. This CDR3 is CASSLIGGYTF. In DNA, the CDR3 is TGTGCCAGCAGTTTAATCGGAGGCTACACCTTC.

This clonotype was seen many times. V usage is TRBV2 and J usage is TRBJ1-3; D is perhaps TRBD1 (5 bases). The CDR3 is 12 amino acids. Deletions cut 2 bases from V and 11 bases from J, with 10 bases between. CDR1 and CDR2 from the germline V gene are SNHLY and FYNNEI. CDR3 protein: CASSENRQAIYF. CDR3 sequence (DNA): TGTGCCAGCAGTGAAAACAGGCAAGCCATATATTTT. The full variable domain, completed using reference TRBV2 and TRBJ1-3, is EPEVTQTPSHQVTQMGQEVILRCVPISNHLYFYWYRQILGQKVEFLVSFYNNEISEKSEIFDDQFSVERPDGSNFTLKIRSTKLEDSAMYFCASSENRQAIYFGEGSWLTVV.

This clonotype was observed many times. This rearrangement joins TRBV11-2 to TRBJ1-1, with TRBD1 matching 7 bases. Germline V CDR1 and CDR2: SGHAT, FQNNGV. The V and J ends lost 4 bases and 4 bases, in that order; junction bases with no gene match: 9. CDR3 length: 15 residues. For the CDR3, the DNA is TGTGCCAGCAGCTCTGGACAGGTTCTCTTCACTGAAGCTTTCTTT. It yields the protein CASSSGQVLFTEAFF.

This clonotype was observed many times. The genes are TRBV12-3 or TRBV12-4 and TRBJ2-1; TRBD2 might be the D (6 bases). The CDR3 sequence is 16 residues long. V was trimmed by 6 bases and J by 0 bases, leaving 15 bases between them. The CDR3 region has the DNA TGTGCCAGCAGCGCGGGACTTTTCAGCTCCTACAATGAGCAGTTCTTC. It encodes CASSAGLFSSYNEQFF.

The V gene is TRBV10-2, the J gene TRBJ1-5; 10 nucleotides align to TRBD1. J gave up 6 bases and V 0 bases, and 8 bases lay outside the gene matches. The CDR3 runs to 17 residues. Looked up from germline, CDR1 is WSHSY and CDR2 is SAAADI. CDR3 in amino acids: CASSESPRDRGTQPQHF. CDR3 sequence (DNA): TGCGCCAGCAGTGAGTCGCCCCGGGACAGGGGCACTCAGCCCCAGCATTTT.

This clonotype was counted ten times or more. The rearrangement links TRBV7-3 to TRBJ2-5; 10 bases agree with TRBD2. Trimming took 1 base from V and 5 from J; bases not matched to a gene: 7. The CDR3 consists of 16 residues. In germline, CDR1 is SGHTA, CDR2 FQGTGA. Here the CDR3 DNA reads TGTGCCAGCAGCTTAAGCCTAGCGGGAGCCCTGGAGACCCAGTACTTC. Its protein is CASSLSLAGALETQYF.

At least ten counts were recorded for this clonotype. CDR3: CASSSRYVRQAGAYEQYF. In DNA form, the CDR3 reads TGTGCCAGCAGTTCCCGATACGTAAGACAGGCGGGCGCCTACGAGCAGTACTTC. The chain is built from TRBV27 and TRBJ2-7, with a possible D match to TRBD1 (6 bases). Trimming cost V 4 bases and J 2 bases, with 24 bases left between them. This CDR3 is 18 amino acids long. From germline, CDR1 is MNHEY and CDR2 SMNVEV (reference sequence).

This clonotype came up many times. In nucleotides, the CDR3 is TGCAGCGCTGGCGGGGCAGTGAACACTGAAGCTTTCTTT. Protein product: CSAGGAVNTEAFF. This chain joins TRBV29-1 and TRBJ1-1, with D tentatively TRBD1 (5 bases). V was pared by 7 bases and J by 0 bases, with 12 bases between. The germline V gene has CDR1 SQVTM and CDR2 ANQGSEA. This CDR3 is built from 13 residues.

This clonotype occurred many times. V gene TRBV27 combines with J gene TRBJ1-4; TRBD1 might be the D (5 bases). CDR1 and CDR2 from the germline V gene are MNHEY and SMNVEV (reference sequence). The V end was cut by 6 bases, the J end by 5 bases, with 16 bases between. The CDR3 covers 15 residues. The CDR3 coding sequence is TGTGCCAGCAGCTCCCTGGGGGGGGTGAATGAAAAACTGTTTTTT. The encoded protein is CASSSLGGVNEKLFF.

The sample holds many counts of this clonotype. The chain employs TRBV3-1 and TRBJ2-1; 10 bases align to TRBD2. The J call is uncertain, as TRBJ2-5 better fits the DNA end. The CDR3 sequence is 17 residues long. Germline-derived CDR1 and CDR2 are LGHDT and YNNKEL (reference sequence). The CDR3 loop is CASSSSGVAGGRETQYF. CDR3 nucleotides: TGTGCCAGCAGTTCGTCGGGCGTAGCGGGAGGCCGAGAGACCCAGTACTTC.

This clonotype was recorded at least ten times. This chain joins TRBV24-1 and TRBJ1-5; perhaps TRBD1 as D (6 bases). This CDR3 has 17 residues. Germline CDR1 KGHDR, CDR2 SFDVKD. Trimming removed 4 bases from V and 11 bases from J, with 26 bases in between. CDR3 nucleotide sequence: TGTGCCACCAGTGAGGGGGCTGGACCTCTGGGCCGGGTGGCCCAGCATTTT. Residues: CATSEGAGPLGRVAQHF.

This clonotype occurred a few times. The V gene is TRBV3-1, the J gene TRBJ2-5; no clear D. The CDR3 totals 15 residues. Germline lookup yields CDR1 LGHDT and CDR2 YNNKEL (reference sequence). Trimming shortened V by 5 bases and J by 2 bases, and 15 bases separated the two germline ends. Here the CDR3 DNA reads TGTGCCAGCAGCAAAGGACGTCCAATACAAGAGACCCAGTACTTC. Amino acid sequence: CASSKGRPIQETQYF.

This clonotype was recorded a few times. This chain uses TRBV19 with TRBJ2-3; 9 bases line up with TRBD2. This CDR3 region has 17 residues. J was trimmed by 2 bases and V by 5 bases; bases with no gene match: 11. In germline, CDR1 is LNHDA, CDR2 SQIVND (reference sequence). This CDR3 is CASSPLQTSGLTDTQYF. The DNA for the CDR3 is TGTGCCAGTAGTCCCTTACAGACTAGCGGACTCACAGATACGCAGTATTTT.

This clonotype was counted ten times or more. V and J are TRBV20-1 and TRBJ1-2; 7 positions agree with TRBD1. The length of the CDR3 is 15 residues. Germline V CDR1 and CDR2: DFQATT, SNEGSKA (reference sequence). J lost 8 bases, V lost 8 bases, and 20 bases had no gene match. CDR3 nucleotides: TGCAGTCCATGGGGCCAGGGACAGAGGCATGAAGGCTACACCTTC. This encodes CSPWGQGQRHEGYTF.

This clonotype has at least ten counts. The V call is TRBV20-1, the J call TRBJ2-1; TRBD2 might be the D (6 bases). The CDR3 sequence is 16 residues long. V was pared by 1 base and J by 0 bases, with 13 bases between. Per germline, CDR1 DFQATT and CDR2 SNEGSKA (reference sequence). Written as DNA, the CDR3 is TGCAGTGCTAGAGTATCGGCTAGCGCCTCCTACAATGAGCAGTTCTTC. Translated: CSARVSASASYNEQFF.

This clonotype was recorded at least ten times. The chain uses TRBV6-5 and TRBJ2-7; 10 bases are shared with TRBD1. Germline CDR1 and CDR2: MNHEY and SVGAGI. The CDR3 runs to 15 residues. The V gene end was trimmed by 3 bases and the J gene end by 2 bases; junction bases not matched to a gene: 4. CDR3 in amino acids: CASSYRDRGPYEQYF. The CDR3 DNA reads as TGTGCCAGCAGTTATAGGGACAGGGGACCCTACGAGCAGTACTTC.

On this clonotype: Given a much more abundant clone one base away, this may be a read error. This CDR3 reads CASSGGLINNEQLF. CDR3 DNA sequence: TGTGCCAGCAGCGGGGGCCTTATTAACAATGAGCAGCTCTTC. The gene calls are TRBV7-3 and TRBJ2-1; weak D call: TRBD1 (6 bases). The germline V gene encodes CDR1 SGHTA and CDR2 FQGTGA. CDR3 length equals 14 residues.

There are many counts of this clonotype. The J gene is TRBJ1-5, the V gene TRBV6-9, with D possibly matching TRBD1 (6 bases). Germline V lookup: CDR1 MNHGY, CDR2 SVAAGI. The V end was cut by 4 bases, the J end by 5 bases, with 12 bases between. This CDR3 is 14 amino acids long. CDR3 coding DNA: TGTGCCAGCAGTTTAACTTACAGGGATCAGCCCCAGCATTTT. Translating gives CASSLTYRDQPQHF.

This clonotype was seen only a few times. The genes are TRBV14 and TRBJ1-2, with D unresolved. The germline V gene encodes CDR1 SGHDN and CDR2 FVKESK. Trimming removed 4 bases at V and 8 bases at J, with 14 bases between. CDR3 length: 13 residues. CDR3 protein: CASSPVLREGYTF. The CDR3 DNA reads as TGTGCCAGCAGCCCTGTGCTCCGGGAAGGCTACACCTTC.

This clonotype has ten or more counts. The chain joins TRBV10-3 to TRBJ2-4, with a weak D call TRBD2 (5 bases). Germline lookup yields CDR1 ENHRY and CDR2 SYGVKD. The V end lost 4 bases, the J end lost 0 bases, and 7 bases lay between the germline ends. The CDR3 loop spans 14 amino acids. CDR3 bases: TGTGCCATCAGTGCGGAGGTAGCCAAAAACATTCAGTACTTC. Translating it yields CAISAEVAKNIQYF.

This rearrangement joins TRBV12-3 or TRBV12-4 to TRBJ1-2, with D possibly TRBD1 on 5 matching bases. V gave up 6 bases and J gave up 4 bases, with 15 bases separating them. The CDR3 length is 14 residues. CDR3 DNA: TGTGCCAGCAGAGCTATAGGGGAGGGCTATGGCTACACCTTC. Its protein product is CASRAIGEGYGYTF.